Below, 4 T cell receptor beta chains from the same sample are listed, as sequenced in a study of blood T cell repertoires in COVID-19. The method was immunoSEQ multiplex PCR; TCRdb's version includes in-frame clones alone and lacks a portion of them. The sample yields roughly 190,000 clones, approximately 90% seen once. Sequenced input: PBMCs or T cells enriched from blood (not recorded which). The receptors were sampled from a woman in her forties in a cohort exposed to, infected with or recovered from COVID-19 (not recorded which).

CDR3 residues: CASSYDREVDTEAFF. The CDR3 DNA reads TGTGCCAGCAGTTATGACAGGGAAGTTGACACTGAAGCTTTCTTT. The V call is TRBV28, the J call TRBJ1-1; 7 positions agree with TRBD1. The J segment lost 3 bases and the V segment lost 4 bases, leaving 8 bases of the junction unmatched. Per germline, CDR1 MDHEN and CDR2 SYDVKM. The CDR3 sequence is 15 residues long.

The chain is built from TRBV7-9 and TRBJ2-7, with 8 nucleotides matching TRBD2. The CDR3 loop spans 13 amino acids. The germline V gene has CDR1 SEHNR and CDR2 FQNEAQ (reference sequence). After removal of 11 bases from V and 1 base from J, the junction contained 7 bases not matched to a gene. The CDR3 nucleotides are TGTGCCGCCTCCGCGGGGGGTTCCTACGAGCAGTACTTC. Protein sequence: CAASAGGSYEQYF. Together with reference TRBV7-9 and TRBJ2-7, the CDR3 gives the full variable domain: DTGVSQNPRHKITKRGQNVTFRCDPISEHNRLYWYRQTLGQGPEFLTYFQNEAQLEKSRLLSDRFSAERPKGSFSTLEIQRTEQGDSAMYLCAASAGGSYEQYFGPGTRLTVT.

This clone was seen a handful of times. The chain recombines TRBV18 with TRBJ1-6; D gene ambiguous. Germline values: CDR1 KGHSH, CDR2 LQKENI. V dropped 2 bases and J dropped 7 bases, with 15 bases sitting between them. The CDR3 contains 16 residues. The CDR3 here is CASSPFSGQQNSPLHF. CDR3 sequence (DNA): TGTGCCAGCTCACCATTCTCAGGCCAGCAAAATTCACCCCTCCACTTT.

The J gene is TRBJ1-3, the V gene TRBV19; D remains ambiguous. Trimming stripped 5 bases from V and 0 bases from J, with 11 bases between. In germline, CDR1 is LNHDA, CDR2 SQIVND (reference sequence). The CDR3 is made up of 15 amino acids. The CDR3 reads CASSGLGSSGNTIYF. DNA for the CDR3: TGTGCCAGTAGTGGGCTCGGGAGCTCTGGAAACACCATATATTTT.